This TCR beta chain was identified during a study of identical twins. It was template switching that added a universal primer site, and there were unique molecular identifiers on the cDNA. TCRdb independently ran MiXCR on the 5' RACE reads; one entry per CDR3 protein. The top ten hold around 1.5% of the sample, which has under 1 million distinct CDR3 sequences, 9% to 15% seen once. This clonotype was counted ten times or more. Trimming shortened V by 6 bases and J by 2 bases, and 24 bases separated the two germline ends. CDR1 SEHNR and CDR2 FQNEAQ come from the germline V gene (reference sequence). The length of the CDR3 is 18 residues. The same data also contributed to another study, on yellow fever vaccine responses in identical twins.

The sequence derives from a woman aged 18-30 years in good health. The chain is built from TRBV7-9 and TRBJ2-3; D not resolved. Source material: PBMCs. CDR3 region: CASRPPFRRESSTDTQYF. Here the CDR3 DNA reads TGTGCCAGCAGACCACCGTTTCGAAGAGAGAGCTCCACAGATACGCAGTATTTT.